The 7 T cell receptor beta chains below all came from one sample that was sequenced in a study of tumor-infiltrating lymphocytes in localized non-small cell lung cancer. Libraries were prepared by immunoSEQ multiplex PCR; TCRdb keeps only in-frame clonotypes and omits some of them. The sample has 15,000 to 20,000 clones; roughly 76% are singletons. Sequenced: lung tumor tissue. The origin of the receptors is a human donor with non-small cell lung cancer.

The chain couples TRBV5-4 to TRBJ2-7, with 7 bases that match TRBD1. From germline, CDR1 is SGHNT and CDR2 YYREEE (reference sequence). This CDR3 is built from 13 residues. V trimming: 4 bases; J trimming: 6 bases; junction bases outside the gene matches: 7. CDR3 DNA: TGTGCCAGCAGCCAGACAGGGAGCTCCGAGCAGTACTTC. Residues: CASSQTGSSEQYF. The variable domain in full, with the rest retrieved from reference TRBV5-4 and TRBJ2-7, is ETGVTQSPTHLIKTRGQQVTLRCSSQSGHNTVSWYQQALGQGPQFIFQYYREEENGRGNFPPRFSGLQFPNYSSELNVNALELDDSALYLCASSQTGSSEQYFGPGTRLTVT.

This clone was recorded only once. V gene TRBV7-8 combines with J gene TRBJ2-1, with 7 bases that match TRBD1. The V gene's germline CDR1 is SGHVS and CDR2 FQNEAQ. CDR3 length equals 16 residues. Trimming at V came to 5 bases and at J to 2 bases, leaving 9 bases not matched to a gene. CDR3 loop: CASSLGVQGAYNEQFF. The CDR3 DNA sequence: TGTGCCAGCAGCCTAGGGGTGCAGGGGGCCTACAATGAGCAGTTCTTC.

The chain has TRBV5-4 and TRBJ2-7, with D perhaps assigned TRBD1 or TRBD2 (5 bases each). Germline V gives CDR1 SGHNT, CDR2 YYREEE (reference sequence). The CDR3 has 15 amino acids. Between the trimmed V and J ends, which lost 1 base and 7 bases, there was a span of 18 bases. The CDR3 DNA reads as TGTGCCAGCAGCTTGTTCGGGACGGCGGTCTTGGAGCAGTACTTC. It is translated as CASSLFGTAVLEQYF.

The J gene is TRBJ2-7, the V gene TRBV5-6, with 15 bases fitting TRBD2. Trimming cost V 7 bases and J 9 bases; bases outside gene matches: 23. The CDR3 length is 19 residues. Per the germline V gene, CDR1 is SGHDT and CDR2 is YYEEEE. The CDR3 DNA reads TGTGCCAGCCCCGATGGTGGGCAGGGTGGACTAGCGGGGGGGTTGGGGCAGTACTTC. This sequence encodes CASPDGGQGGLAGGLGQYF.

The J gene is TRBJ2-7, the V gene TRBV4-1; TRBD2 matches 7 bases. V lost 0 bases and J lost 3; bases outside the gene matches: 11. Germline CDR1 is MGHRA and CDR2 is YSYEKL. CDR3 size: 17 residues. CDR3 nucleotides: TGCGCCAGCAGCCAAGATAGGTCCATCCAGCGGGACTACGAGCAGTACTTC. Its protein is CASSQDRSIQRDYEQYF.

The V call is TRBV5-8, the J call TRBJ2-6, with D possibly matching TRBD2 (6 bases). Germline assignment: CDR1 SGHTS and CDR2 YDEGEE. The CDR3 has 17 amino acids. Trimming took off 0 bases at V and 0 bases at J, with 10 bases between the two ends. CDR3 loop: CASSLDGGVSGANVLTF. The CDR3 bases are TGTGCCAGCAGCTTGGACGGGGGAGTCTCTGGGGCCAACGTCCTGACTTTC.

The chain carries TRBV30 and TRBJ1-1, with D perhaps TRBD1 (5 bases). This CDR3 comprises 12 residues. The germline CDR1 and CDR2 sequences are GTSNPN and SVGIG (reference sequence). V shed 5 bases and J shed 4 bases, with 11 bases lying between them. The CDR3 loop reads CAWGFGGTEAFF. CDR3 nucleotide sequence: TGTGCCTGGGGCTTTGGGGGCACTGAAGCTTTCTTT.